The 17 T cell receptor beta chains below come from one sample, sequenced in a study of T cell responses to AZD1222 COVID-19 vaccine. Produced via immunoSEQ multiplex PCR; TCRdb's table is partial and in-frame only. The top ten clones hold 1.7% of a sample with roughly 200,000 clones, 80% to 95% of them seen once. The sequencing here drew on peripheral blood, taken 28 days after the second AZD1222 dose. The receptors were gathered from an adult who received the AZD1222 COVID-19 vaccine.

The rearrangement uses TRBV6-5 and TRBJ1-3; weak D call: TRBD1 (5 bases). Trimming left V 8 bases short and J 5 bases short, with 19 bases between. CDR1 and CDR2 from the germline V gene are MNHEY and SVGAGI. There are 15 residues in the CDR3. As DNA, the CDR3 is TGTGCCAGCTCCGGATGGGGGGAGGGTAGAAACACCATATATTTT. Translation: CASSGWGEGRNTIYF.

The J gene is TRBJ1-4, the V gene TRBV19, with 9 bases that match TRBD1. V lost 5 bases, J lost 5 bases, and 6 bases stayed unmatched. Per the germline V gene, CDR1 is LNHDA and CDR2 is SQIVND (reference sequence). This CDR3 has 15 residues. The CDR3 region is CASSPGDRGNEKLFF. DNA for the CDR3: TGTGCCAGTAGTCCCGGCGACAGGGGGAATGAAAAACTGTTTTTT.

The chain uses TRBV4-3 and TRBJ1-6, with D possibly TRBD1 on 6 matching bases. V was pared by 1 base and J by 11 bases, with 12 bases between. Germline V gene lookup returns CDR1 LGHNA and CDR2 YSLEER. This CDR3 has 14 amino acids. The CDR3 DNA reads as TGCGCCAGCAGCCAAGCGGCAGGGGATGCACCCCTCCACTTT. It is translated as CASSQAAGDAPLHF.

V is TRBV3-1 (or the pseudogene TRBV3-2) and J is TRBJ2-3; D not certain. CDR3 length equals 15 residues. V lost 1 base, J lost 2 bases, and 10 bases lay in between. Per the germline V gene, CDR1 is LGHDT and CDR2 is YNNKEL (reference sequence). CDR3 sequence (DNA): TGTGCCAGCAGCCAAGCATTAAGATCCACAGATACGCAGTATTTT. Translated: CASSQALRSTDTQYF.

V usage is TRBV5-1 and J usage is TRBJ1-5, with 9 bases that match TRBD1. The CDR3 spans 15 residues. Germline CDR1 and CDR2: SGHRS and YFSETQ. The J segment lost 3 bases and the V segment lost 4 bases, leaving 5 bases of the junction unmatched. The CDR3 protein is CASSPGQGDNQPQHF. CDR3 nucleotide sequence: TGCGCCAGCAGCCCGGGACAGGGAGACAATCAGCCCCAGCATTTT.

Only one count was recorded for this clone. J is TRBJ2-5 and V is TRBV5-4, with D unclear. Trimming stripped 0 bases from V and 1 base from J, with 4 bases between. Germline loops: CDR1 SGHNT, CDR2 YYREEE (reference sequence). The length of the CDR3 is 13 residues. As DNA, the CDR3 is TGTGCCAGCAGCTTGGCGGCCCAAGAGACCCAGTACTTC. It translates to CASSLAAQETQYF.

The V gene is TRBV6-5, the J gene TRBJ2-3, with 9 bases identical to TRBD1. This CDR3 has 14 residues. V shed 4 bases and J 6 bases; nucleotides not matched to a gene: 5. The germline V gene has CDR1 MNHEY and CDR2 SVGAGI. This CDR3 is CASSWGQGGDTQYF. CDR3 nucleotide sequence: TGTGCCAGCAGTTGGGGACAGGGAGGGGATACGCAGTATTTT.

V and J are TRBV18 and TRBJ1-1, with a possible D match to TRBD1 (5 bases). The CDR3 spans 15 residues. Germline V gene lookup returns CDR1 KGHSH and CDR2 LQKENI. The V end was cut by 5 bases, the J end by 0 bases, with 13 bases between. CDR3 coding DNA: TGTGCCAGCTCAGACCGGGCACAGGTGAACACTGAAGCTTTCTTT. Translation: CASSDRAQVNTEAFF.

This sequence joins TRBV7-2 and TRBJ2-5, with D uncertain. Per germline, CDR1 SGHTA and CDR2 FQGNSA. V shed 0 bases and J shed 9 bases, with 11 bases lying between them. There are 13 residues in the CDR3. CDR3 in DNA: TGTGCCAGCAGCTTAGCGGCCATAGTGGCCCAGTACTTC. It codes for CASSLAAIVAQYF.

V is TRBV6-5 and J is TRBJ1-5, with D uncertain. Between the trimmed V and J ends, which lost 2 bases and 8 bases, there was a span of 16 bases. Germline values: CDR1 MNHEY, CDR2 SVGAGI. This CDR3 is 15 amino acids long. As DNA, the CDR3 is TGTGCCAGCAGTTACGGAAACCCCCAAGCAGAGCCCCAGCATTTT. It specifies CASSYGNPQAEPQHF.

The rearrangement joins TRBV5-4 to TRBJ1-1; D perhaps matches TRBD1 (6 bases). Germline CDR1 reads SGHNT; CDR2 reads YYREEE (reference sequence). Trimming took off 3 bases at V and 4 bases at J, with 19 bases between the two ends. CDR3 length: 16 amino acids. Here the CDR3 DNA reads TGTGCCAGCAGCTGGGGGCGTTCAGTTTCGGGCACTGAAGCTTTCTTT. As protein: CASSWGRSVSGTEAFF.

This chain joins TRBV27 and TRBJ1-1; D gene unclear. This CDR3 is 13 amino acids long. V lost 4 bases to trimming and J lost 0 bases, with 6 bases between them. Germline V lookup: CDR1 MNHEY, CDR2 SMNVEV (reference sequence). CDR3 sequence (DNA): TGTGCCAGCAGTTGGCAGGTGAACACTGAAGCTTTCTTT. It translates to CASSWQVNTEAFF.

Only a few counts were recorded for this clone. The chain couples TRBV7-9 to TRBJ2-1; a possible D gene is TRBD2 (5 bases). Trimming shortened V by 4 bases and J by 5 bases, and 15 bases separated the two germline ends. This CDR3 has 15 residues. CDR1 is SEHNR, CDR2 FQNEAQ, per germline (reference sequence). CDR3 nucleotide sequence: TGTGCCAGCAGCTACGGGTGGACTGGGGACAATGAGCAGTTCTTC. As protein: CASSYGWTGDNEQFF.

The rearrangement links TRBV6-5 to TRBJ2-2; D gene uncertain. The germline gives CDR1 MNHEY, CDR2 SVGAGI. Deletions cut 8 bases from V and 7 bases from J, with 17 bases between. The CDR3 is made up of 14 amino acids. CDR3 bases: TGTGCCAGCCGACCCCTACCGGTATTCGGGGAGCTGTTTTTT. Translated: CASRPLPVFGELFF.

In its sample, this clone was seen once. The chain links TRBV30 to TRBJ1-5; 10 bases align to TRBD1. V lost 3 bases to trimming and J lost 6 bases; unmatched junction nucleotides: 14. The CDR3 consists of 17 residues. CDR1 is GTSNPN and CDR2 is SVGIG in the germline V gene (reference sequence). The CDR3 sequence is CAWSTSPGQGTFQPQHF. Here the CDR3 DNA reads TGTGCCTGGAGCACCTCCCCGGGACAGGGGACATTTCAGCCCCAGCATTTT.

This clone occurred once. This rearrangement joins TRBV6-2 or TRBV6-3 to TRBJ1-1, with 8 bases matching TRBD1. The CDR3 is 17 residues long. V trimming: 6 bases; J trimming: 4 bases; junction bases outside the gene matches: 16. From germline, CDR1 is MNHEY and CDR2 SVGEGT. The CDR3 DNA reads as TGTGCCAGCAGATACCGAGACAGGGGCGACGTGAGCACTGAAGCTTTCTTT. This gives the protein CASRYRDRGDVSTEAFF.

This chain connects TRBV7-8 to TRBJ2-1; the D is unclear. Trimming left V 2 bases short and J 5 bases short, with 13 bases between. The CDR3 is 15 amino acids. The germline CDR1 and CDR2 sequences are SGHVS and FQNEAQ. Here the CDR3 DNA reads TGTGCCAGCAGCTTATCTGGCGGCACTCACAATGAGCAGTTCTTC. Translated: CASSLSGGTHNEQFF.